This T cell receptor (beta chain) was observed in a study of blood T cell repertoires in COVID-19 (dated by TCRdb to about 2020). With respect to the entire study: The collaborator samples originated in the United States, Italy and Spain and spanned the acute and convalescent phases of COVID-19. Samples came from the ongoing ImmuneRACE study (first 160 participants) plus 1,254 subjects from 6 global collaborators. Sample metadata almost always included a de-identified subject ID, COVID-19 status, age in years and sex. Subjects who had been exposed to COVID-19, were actively infected with it, or had recovered from it provided the deeply sampled blood TCRbeta repertoires that made up the dataset. The repertoires were made available in a free public database intended to serve as a resource for research on the immune response to SARS-CoV-2. Where available, HLA class I and class II types were taken from metadata supplied by the sample provider and were not determined by assay-based typing. The material from the prospective study consisted of cDNA or gDNA derived from T cells, B-cell-depleted T cells, or PBMCs.

For CDR1 and CDR2, the germline V gene (reference sequence) lists GTSNPN and SVGIG. The CDR3 holds 18 amino acids from the cysteine to the phenylalanine. The DNA shown is the 54-base CDR3, in frame from base 1. V loses 5 bases at its end and J loses 1 base; junction bases beyond the gene matches: 13. TCRbeta CDR3 regions were amplified from genomic DNA using the immunoSEQ Assay, a bias-controlled multiplex PCR. On the study's bioinformatics: The number of nucleated cells in each sample was estimated from the amplification of reference gene primers within the assay. To quantify the absolute abundance of each unique TCRbeta CDR3 rearrangement, sequence reads were collapsed and filtered. For each sample, productive Simpson clonality was calculated as the square root of Simpson's diversity index over productive rearrangements. TCRdb took over this immuneACCESS table, retaining in-frame rearrangements with V and J assigned. Such tables are incomplete; in checked studies, under half of the missing clones stem from an unresolved V gene, and the remainder is unexplained. V and J calls and clone size are copied from that table; D and trimming were computed from the DNA. The table for this sample lists around 300,000 clones; about 89% of them were counted only once. Jointly, the top ten make up 0.85% to 0.95% of the sample.

Notes on this clone: What this receptor recognizes is not known. No base quality values were provided; no much bigger clone lies one nucleotide off.

Samples from volunteer blood donors who had recovered from COVID-19 were contributed by a second Seattle source. The collaborating institutions used their own protocols to collect whole blood in K2EDTA tubes. Collaborator samples were shipped for TCRbeta analysis as frozen whole blood, isolated PBMCs, or DNA extracted from either sample type. The paper's findings and limits, for the study overall: The amount of clinical and demographic metadata varied by source and participant and was provided uncurated.

This sequence originates from a woman in her thirties or forties who had recovered from COVID-19. This receptor chain uses TRBV30 and TRBJ2-7; 14 central nucleotides agree with TRBD2. The specimen sequenced was peripheral blood. The bases are TGTGCCTGGGGCCCCGGGACTAGCGGGAGTTTTTGGTCCTACGAGCAGTACTTC. It translates to CAWGPGTSGSFWSYEQYF.